This T cell receptor (beta chain) was captured by sequencing in a study of tissue T cells after allogeneic stem cell transplantation. Median post-mortem interval was 9.75 hours for GI, liver, skin and lymphoid tissues. Clones were sequenced by immunoSEQ multiplex PCR, and TCRdb holds only the in-frame ones, with some missing. The repertoire holds fewer than 30,000 clones, with 73% as singletons. Trimming cost V 3 bases and J 0 bases; bases outside gene matches: 1. The CDR3 loop spans 15 amino acids. Germline lookup yields CDR1 LGHDT and CDR2 YNNKEL (reference sequence). The sample consisted of tissue from the ileum, taken at autopsy. The J gene is TRBJ2-1, the V gene TRBV3-1 (or the pseudogene TRBV3-2); 8 bases line up with TRBD2. The sequence came from a female donor of 60 years or more with lung cancer. The CDR3 loop reads CASSQAGGSYNEQFF. DNA of the CDR3: TGTGCCAGCAGCCAGGCGGGAGGCTCCTACAATGAGCAGTTCTTC.